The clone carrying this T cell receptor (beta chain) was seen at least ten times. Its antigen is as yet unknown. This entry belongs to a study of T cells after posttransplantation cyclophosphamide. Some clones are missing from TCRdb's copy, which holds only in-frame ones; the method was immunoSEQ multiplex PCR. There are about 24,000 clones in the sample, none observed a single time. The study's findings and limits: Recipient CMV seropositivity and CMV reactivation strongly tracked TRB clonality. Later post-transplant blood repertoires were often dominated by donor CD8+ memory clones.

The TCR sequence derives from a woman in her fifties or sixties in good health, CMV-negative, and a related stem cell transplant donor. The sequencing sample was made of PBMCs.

The CDR3: CASRVTGGTGELFF. The CDR3 DNA is TGTGCCAGCAGAGTGACAGGGGGTACCGGGGAGCTGTTTTTT. The J gene is TRBJ2-2, the V gene TRBV6-5; 9 bases are shared with TRBD1. Germline assignment: CDR1 MNHEY and CDR2 SVGAGI. V lost 6 bases, J lost 5 bases, and 4 bases stayed unmatched. CDR3 size: 14 residues.